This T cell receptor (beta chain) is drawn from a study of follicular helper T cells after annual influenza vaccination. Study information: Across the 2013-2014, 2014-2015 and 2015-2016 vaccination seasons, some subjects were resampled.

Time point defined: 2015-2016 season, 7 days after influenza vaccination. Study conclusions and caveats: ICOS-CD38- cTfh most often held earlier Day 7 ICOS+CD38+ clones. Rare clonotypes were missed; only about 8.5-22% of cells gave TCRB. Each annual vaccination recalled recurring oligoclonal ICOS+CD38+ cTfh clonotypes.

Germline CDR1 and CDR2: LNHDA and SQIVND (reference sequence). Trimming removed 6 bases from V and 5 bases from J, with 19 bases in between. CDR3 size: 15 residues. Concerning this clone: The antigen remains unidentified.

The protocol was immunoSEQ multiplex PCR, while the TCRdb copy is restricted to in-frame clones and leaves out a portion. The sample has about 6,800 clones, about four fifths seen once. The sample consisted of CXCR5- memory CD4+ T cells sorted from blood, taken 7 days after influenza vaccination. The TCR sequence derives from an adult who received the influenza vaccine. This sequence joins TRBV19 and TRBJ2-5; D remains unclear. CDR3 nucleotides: TGTGCCAGTAGCCCCGCGGCGCCCGTCGAGGAGACCCAGTACTTC. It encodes CASSPAAPVEETQYF.